This TCR beta chain came from a study of spatial heterogeneity in lung cancer. TCRdb redid the calling of the 5' RACE reads with MiXCR, one entry per CDR3 protein. Altogether 19,000 or so distinct CDR3 sequences are present, 20% to 25% being singletons, with the ten largest covering 15% to 20%. J gave up 6 bases and V 2 bases, and 9 bases lay outside the gene matches. Germline V gene lookup returns CDR1 SGHTA and CDR2 FQGNSA. The CDR3 is 16 amino acids. Time point: sample taken at primary tumor resection. Sequencing was performed on whole RNA extracted from tumor and nontumor lung tissue, or from frozen PBMC, and the material was left unsorted. The table lists this clonotype with many counts.

This sample comprised PBMCs, obtained at surgery. The origin of this receptor is a female donor with early-stage non-small cell lung cancer. This chain links TRBV7-2 with TRBJ1-4, with 7 bases lining up with TRBD1. The CDR3 region has the DNA TGTGCCAGCAGCTTAAGGGGGCTGGGTCGTGATGAAAAACTGTTTTTT. It specifies CASSLRGLGRDEKLFF. Supplemented by reference TRBV7-2 and TRBJ1-4, the full variable domain reads GAGVSQSPSNKVTEKGKDVELRCDPISGHTALYWYRQSLGQGLEFLIYFQGNSAPDKSGLPSDRFSAERTGGSVSTLTIQRTQQEDSAVYLCASSLRGLGRDEKLFFGSGTQLSVL.